This record looks at one T cell receptor beta chain sequence and its context. The target antigen is unknown. The CDR3 spans 15 residues. V lost 2 bases to trimming and J lost 6 bases, with 15 bases between them. Germline V gene sequence: CDR1 SGHRS, CDR2 YFSETQ. These data are taken from a study of T cell responses to AZD1222 COVID-19 vaccine. Study results and limitations: Samples come after the peak T cell response, not at day 14. The donor group comprised mostly white British people and more females; the analysis possibly underestimated clonal diversity.

TCRdb's copy holds only in-frame clones and misses some; the assay was immunoSEQ multiplex PCR. The table has some 110,000 clones, roughly 91% seen once; the top ten hold around 3.8%. V gene TRBV5-1 combines with J gene TRBJ2-1; D may be TRBD2 (6 bases). The sample here was peripheral blood, taken 28 days after the second AZD1222 dose. The receptor comes from an adult who received the AZD1222 COVID-19 vaccine. The CDR3 reads CASSFGGSQSNEQFF. The CDR3 nucleotides read TGCGCCAGCAGCTTCGGAGGGAGCCAAAGCAATGAGCAGTTCTTC.